The sequence of this TCR beta chain was determined in a study of T cells in Graves' hyperthyroidism and ophthalmopathy. Study observations and caveats: Most clonotypes expanded in thyroid above 0.001 were likewise present in blood.

Germline V gene sequence: CDR1 SQVTM, CDR2 ANQGSEA. This CDR3 is 11 amino acids long. Trimming cost V 8 bases and J 1 base, with 8 bases left between them. Concerning this clonotype itself: Its antigen is unidentified.

The investigators amplified TCR beta CDR3 regions from RNA transcripts. The HTBI primer set drove a first-round RT-PCR of the TCR CDR3. TCRdb independently ran MiXCR on the multiplex PCR reads; one entry per CDR3 protein. The sample shows 350,000 to 400,000 distinct CDR3 sequences, 15% of them seen only once. This chain links TRBV29-1 with TRBJ1-1; D gene uncertain. This TCR was recovered from a woman in her twenties or thirties with Graves' hyperthyroidism. The source material was blood. The CDR3 DNA reads as TGCAGCACCTGGACGAACACTGAAGCTTTCTTT. Residues: CSTWTNTEAFF.